Listed below are T cell receptor beta chains from one sample, sequenced in a study of tumor-infiltrating lymphocytes in primary liver carcinoma. One entry per CDR3 protein results from TCRdb running MiXCR on the multiplex PCR reads. The sample includes roughly 49,000 distinct CDR3 sequences, around 64% of them seen just once. Sequencing was performed on liver tumor tissue from sampling region 5. Receptor source: a man aged 35 to 55 with primary liver carcinoma and hepatitis B virus infection. CDR3s include the opening cysteine and the closing phenylalanine or tryptophan. The D gene is left open where the match is weak. The size of a clone is reported for some rows only, either as once, few or many, or as a class for expanded clones.

TRBV2	few	TRBJ1-5	-	TGTGCCAGCAGGCCCGTCGAGAGCAATCAGCCCCAGCATTTT	CASRPVESNQPQHF
TRBV12-3/TRBV12-4	-	TRBJ2-3	TRBD1	TGTGCCAGTAGTTCGCCTGTGGGACAGGGGCGGTCAGATACGCAGTATTTT	CASSSPVGQGRSDTQYF
TRBV7-9	-	TRBJ1-4	TRBD1	TGTCCCAGCAGCTCGACAGGGGCTGAAAAATTGTTTTTT	CPSSSTGAEKLFF
TRBV4-1	-	TRBJ2-7	-	TGCGCCAGCAGCCAAGATGGGGCACAACCGGAGCAGTGCTTC	CASSQDGAQPEQCF
TRBV29-1	many	TRBJ2-7	-	TGCAGCGTTGAAGATCAAGAGGCCACCCCTTCCTACGAGCAGTACTTC	CSVEDQEATPSYEQYF
TRBV6-2/TRBV6-3	many	TRBJ2-7	TRBD2	TGTGCCAGCAGACCCGGGACTAGCGGGGCGTACGAGCAGTACTTC	CASRPGTSGAYEQYF
TRBV6-1	medium-sized	TRBJ2-1	-	TGTGCCAGCAGTGAAGTGGGAGTCGATGAGCAGTTCTTC	CASSEVGVDEQFF
TRBV5-4	-	TRBJ1-1	TRBD1	TGTGCCAGCAGCTCTGGGGCCGGGACAGCGAACACTGAAGTTTTCTTT	CASSSGAGTANTEVFF
TRBV28	once	TRBJ2-7	TRBD2	TGTGCCAGCAGCCGCCCCAGCGGGAGCTCCTACGAGCAGCACTTC	CASSRPSGSSYEQHF
TRBV14	-	TRBJ2-1	-	TGTGCCAGCAGCCAGCCCGGCAGTAGCGGAAATGAGCAGTTCTTC	CASSQPGSSGNEQFF
TRBV29-1	-	TRBJ2-2	-	TGCCGCGTTGACTTTGTATCGGGAACCGGGGAACTGTTTTTT	CRVDFVSGTGELFF
TRBV6-5	-	TRBJ1-1	-	TGTGCCAGCAGTTACGGGGATACTGAAACTTTCTTT	CASSYGDTETFF
TRBV11-2	-	TRBJ2-2	-	TGTGCCAGCAGCCTAGTCGGATGGGGTACCGGGGAGCTGTTTTTT	CASSLVGWGTGELFF
TRBV11-2	-	TRBJ2-7	-	TGTGCCAGCAGCCAATATTCGGGAGGGGGCTGCGGGCACTACTTC	CASSQYSGGGCGHYF
TRBV30	-	TRBJ2-1	-	TGTGTCTGGAGTGGGGGGGGAGGGGGTGAACAGTTCTTC	CVWSGGGGGEQFF
TRBV4-2	-	TRBJ2-7	-	TGTGCCACTACTGGACGAGTGGGAGTTTATAAGTCTTACGAGCAGTACTTC	CATTGRVGVYKSYEQYF
TRBV14	-	TRBJ2-1	-	TGTGCCAGCAGTCCCGGGACACAGGATGAGCAGTTCTTC	CASSPGTQDEQFF
TRBV11-3	many	TRBJ2-1	-	TGTGCCAGCAGCTTAAATGCCAATGAGCAGTTCTTC	CASSLNANEQFF
TRBV24-1	-	TRBJ2-1	TRBD2	TGTGCCACCAGTGGACCTGGACTAGCGGGAGCCTACAGTGAGCAGTTCTTC	CATSGPGLAGAYSEQFF
TRBV6-5	-	TRBJ2-6	TRBD1	TGTGCCAACAATCTTTGGACAGGGATGAAAGCCGGGGCCAACGTCCTGACTTTC	CANNLWTGMKAGANVLTF
TRBV12-3/TRBV12-4	-	TRBJ2-1	TRBD2	TGTGCCGGCAGTTTATTGGCGGGAGTCCGGAGTGAGCAGTTCTTC	CAGSLLAGVRSEQFF
TRBV29-1	-	TRBJ2-1	TRBD2	TGCGGCGTTGGAGGACTAGCGGTAGGCAATGAGCAGTTCTTC	CGVGGLAVGNEQFF
TRBV30	-	TRBJ1-5	-	TGTGTCTGGAGTGTACCTTTACAGATCTATCAGCCCCAGCATTTT	CVWSVPLQIYQPQHF
TRBV9	-	TRBJ2-3	-	TGTGCCAGCAGCGCCGCCCCCGGTAACGCAGATACGCAGTATTTT	CASSAAPGNADTQYF
TRBV5-5	many	TRBJ2-7	-	TGTGCCAGCAGCTTGGATATCCAGGGAGAGCAGTACTTC	CASSLDIQGEQYF
TRBV11-2	-	TRBJ1-3	-	TGTGTCAGCAGCTTGACCTCGCCTGGAAACACCACATATTTC	CVSSLTSPGNTTYF
TRBV10-3	medium-sized	TRBJ1-1	TRBD1	TGTGCCGCAGGGGGGGTGCAGAACCATGAAGCTTTCTTT	CAAGGVQNHEAFF
TRBV4-1	-	TRBJ2-1	TRBD2	TGCGCCAGCAGCCAGACGGGAGGGTATAGTGAGCAGTATTTC	CASSQTGGYSEQYF
TRBV11-2	-	TRBJ2-1	-	TGTACCAGCTGTTTAGTAGGGAATGAGCAGTTCTTC	CTSCLVGNEQFF
TRBV19	once	TRBJ1-5	-	TGTGCCAGTACCCCTCGCCAGGCTAGCGATCAGCCCCAGCATTTT	CASTPRQASDQPQHF
TRBV28	many	TRBJ1-5	-	TGTGCCAGCCAACAGAGCAATCAGCCCCAGCATTTT	CASQQSNQPQHF